The sequence of this T cell receptor beta chain was determined in a study of neoadjuvant anti-PD-1 for oral cavity cancer. This CDR3 has 13 residues. Germline CDR1 is MNHEY and CDR2 is SVGAGI. V gave up 6 bases and J gave up 1 base, with 9 bases separating them. This clone was seen a single time. Only in-frame clones appear in the TCRdb table, and some are missing; sequencing was by immunoSEQ multiplex PCR. The sample contains 55,000 to 80,000 clones, 65% to 85% of which appear only once. This chain connects TRBV6-5 to TRBJ1-2, with a weak D call TRBD1 (5 bases). The origin of this receptor is a person aged 35-79 years with oral cavity squamous cell carcinoma. The specimen comprised PBMCs, sampled before nivolumab (anti-PD-1) treatment. The chain's CDR3 is CASSYDSNYGYTF. Written as DNA, the CDR3 is TGTGCCAGCAGCTATGACAGTAACTATGGCTACACCTTC.